The 28 T cell receptor beta chains listed next were all sequenced from one sample in a study of blood T cell repertoires in COVID-19 (dated by TCRdb to the early 2020s). Library construction relied on the immunoSEQ multiplex PCR assay. Drawn from immuneACCESS, this table holds only the in-frame rearrangements with V and J called that TCRdb kept. Clones are partly lost; checked studies trace under half to an unresolved V gene and leave the rest unexplained. This sample holds around 300,000 clones; around 91% were observed only once. The ten largest make up 0.8% to 1.3% of the sample. The sequencing input was peripheral blood. These receptor sequences come from a woman aged 40 to 50 with COVID-19, enrolled during active disease.

This sequence joins TRBV5-1 and TRBJ2-4; perhaps TRBD1 as D (5 bases). The CDR3 runs 15 residues. Trimming cost V 0 bases and J 5 bases, with 12 bases left between them. The germline V gene has CDR1 SGHRS and CDR2 YFSETQ. The CDR3 DNA reads TGCGCCAGCAGCTTGGACCCTGACAGCGAAAACATTCAGTACTTC. Its translation: CASSLDPDSENIQYF. Variable domain in full (rest from reference TRBV5-1 and TRBJ2-4): KAGVTQTPRYLIKTRGQQVTLSCSPISGHRSVSWYQQTPGQGLQFLFEYFSETQRNKGNFPGRFSGRQFSNSRSEMNVSTLELGDSALYLCASSLDPDSENIQYFGAGTRLSVL.

The chain joins TRBV15 to TRBJ2-5; 8 positions match TRBD2. Germline V gene lookup returns CDR1 LNHNV and CDR2 YYDKDF (reference sequence). Trimming cost V 3 bases and J 5 bases; bases outside gene matches: 11. The CDR3 length is 16 residues. The CDR3 sequence is CATSSPSSGPGETQYF. The CDR3 nucleotides read TGTGCCACCAGCAGTCCCTCTAGCGGGCCTGGGGAGACCCAGTACTTC.

This chain joins TRBV6-4 and TRBJ1-1; TRBD1 aligns across 8 bases. V lost 6 bases, J lost 3 bases, and 3 bases stayed unmatched. The CDR3 is 13 amino acids. From germline, CDR1 is MRHNA and CDR2 SNTAGT. CDR3 sequence (DNA): TGTGCCAGCAGCCTGACAGGGGACACTGAAGCTTTCTTT. This translates into CASSLTGDTEAFF.

V is TRBV10-3 and J is TRBJ1-2, with TRBD1 matching 10 bases. Germline values: CDR1 ENHRY, CDR2 SYGVKD. This CDR3 region has 15 residues. V lost 8 bases to trimming and J lost 2 bases; unmatched junction nucleotides: 8. This CDR3 reads CAIWGGQGTNYGYTF. CDR3 sequence (DNA): TGTGCCATCTGGGGGGGACAGGGGACGAACTATGGCTACACCTTC.

The chain carries TRBV9 and TRBJ1-1, with D maybe TRBD1 (5 bases). The CDR3 is made up of 14 amino acids. Germline V gene sequence: CDR1 SGDLS, CDR2 YYNGEE. The V end lost 5 bases, the J end lost 6 bases, and 17 bases lay between the germline ends. In DNA, the CDR3 is TGTGCCAGCAGTCCCCTCGGGGGTAGCGCTGAAGCTTTCTTT. Translating gives CASSPLGGSAEAFF. The complete variable domain, with remaining parts taken from reference TRBV9 and TRBJ1-1, reads DSGVTQTPKHLITATGQRVTLRCSPRSGDLSVYWYQQSLDQGLQFLIQYYNGEERAKGNILERFSAQQFPDLHSELNLSSLELGDSALYFCASSPLGGSAEAFFGQGTRLTVV.

The chain recombines TRBV4-3 with TRBJ2-1; 10 bases map to TRBD2. The germline V gene has CDR1 LGHNA and CDR2 YSLEER. V lost 6 bases to trimming and J lost 10 bases; unmatched junction nucleotides: 9. The length of the CDR3 is 14 residues. CDR3 residues: CASRPSGGAFEQFF. The CDR3 DNA reads as TGCGCCAGCAGACCAAGCGGGGGGGCATTCGAGCAGTTCTTC.

This rearrangement joins TRBV21-1 to TRBJ2-1; TRBD2, the table's D call, was not compared with the DNA. TRBV21-1 is reported as a pseudogene. This CDR3 comprises 16 residues. The chain's CDR3 is CASSKDNSGAYNEQFF. The CDR3 DNA is TGTGCCAGCAGCAAAGATAATAGCGGGGCCTACAATGAGCAGTTCTTC.

This chain links TRBV6-5 with TRBJ1-5, with D unclear. Germline V gene sequence: CDR1 MNHEY, CDR2 SVGAGI. V lost 7 bases and J lost 4, with 11 bases in between. CDR3 length: 13 amino acids. For the CDR3, the DNA is TGTGCCAGCATTATCGGAGTAAATCAGCCCCAGCATTTT. As protein: CASIIGVNQPQHF.

V is TRBV4-2 and J is TRBJ1-6, with a possible D match to TRBD1 (5 bases). The CDR3 extends over 17 amino acids. Trimming removed 1 base from V and 7 bases from J, with 17 bases in between. Germline values: CDR1 LGHNA, CDR2 YNFKEQ. The CDR3, as DNA: TGTGCCAGCAGCCAAGGGGGGGGAAACCAGGGCAATTCACCCCTCCACTTT. It yields the protein CASSQGGGNQGNSPLHF.

This sequence joins TRBV27 and TRBJ1-3, with D perhaps TRBD1 (5 bases). This CDR3 spans 15 amino acids. Germline CDR1 and CDR2: MNHEY and SMNVEV (reference sequence). Between the trimmed V and J ends, which lost 5 bases and 4 bases, there was a span of 15 bases. In DNA, the CDR3 is TGTGCCAGCAGTCCAGGGTGGGGTTTCGGAAACACCATATATTTT. Its translation is CASSPGWGFGNTIYF.

Written as DNA, the CDR3 is TGTGCCAGCAGCTTTTCTACGTCAAGAGGGGGGGGGAAGACCCAGTACTTC. Encoded protein: CASSFSTSRGGGKTQYF. This chain joins TRBV7-8 and TRBJ2-5; D may be TRBD2 (7 bases). Germline CDR1 SGHVS, CDR2 FQNEAQ. The CDR3 covers 17 residues. V was clipped by 3 bases and J by 6 bases, with 23 bases between them.

V and J are TRBV5-1 and TRBJ1-3; D is perhaps TRBD1 (5 bases). V gave up 4 bases and J gave up 2 bases, with 10 bases separating them. CDR1 SGHRS and CDR2 YFSETQ come from the germline V gene. The CDR3 is made up of 14 amino acids. CDR3 residues: CASSPQGTGNTIYF. DNA of the CDR3: TGCGCCAGCAGCCCTCAGGGTACTGGAAACACCATATATTTT.

The chain joins TRBV5-1 to TRBJ1-2; 8 bases map to TRBD1. Germline V gene sequence: CDR1 SGHRS, CDR2 YFSETQ. J lost 4 bases, V lost 4 bases, and 9 bases had no gene match. This CDR3 spans 15 amino acids. CDR3 nucleotides: TGCGCCAGCAGCACGGGACAGGTTGAAGGCTATGGCTACACCTTC. It yields the protein CASSTGQVEGYGYTF.

The V and J genes are TRBV4-1 and TRBJ2-2, with D perhaps TRBD1 (6 bases). Germline CDR1 reads MGHRA; CDR2 reads YSYEKL. The CDR3 loop spans 18 amino acids. V was clipped by 2 bases and J by 1 base, with 17 bases between them. CDR3 DNA: TGCGCCAGCAGCCAAAAGCACCAGGGGCGCCGGAACACCGGGGAGCTGTTTTTT. Its translation: CASSQKHQGRRNTGELFF.

The J gene is TRBJ1-5, the V gene TRBV2, with TRBD1 matching over 9 bases. Germline-derived CDR1 and CDR2 are SNHLY and FYNNEI. The junction had 3 bases not matched to a gene; V was cut back by 6 bases and J by 0 bases. The CDR3 is 15 residues long. DNA of the CDR3: TGTGCCAGCAGCGGGACAGGGAATAGCAATCAGCCCCAGCATTTT. Translated, it gives CASSGTGNSNQPQHF.

The chain recombines TRBV6-2 or TRBV6-3 with TRBJ1-3; unclear D gene. The CDR3 runs 15 residues. V lost 2 bases and J 0 bases, leaving 8 bases between the germline ends. Germline CDR1 MNHEY, CDR2 SVGEGT. The CDR3 DNA follows: TGTGCCAGCAGTTACGGCGGGATCTCTGGAAACACCATATATTTT. Amino acids: CASSYGGISGNTIYF.

The chain recombines TRBV5-1 with TRBJ2-1, with 13 bases identical to TRBD2. CDR1 SGHRS and CDR2 YFSETQ come from the germline V gene. V dropped 3 bases and J dropped 7; count of bases not matched to a gene: 7. There are 16 residues in the CDR3. Here the CDR3 reads CASSWGVGLAGNEQFF. The CDR3 DNA is TGCGCCAGCAGCTGGGGGGTGGGACTAGCGGGAAATGAGCAGTTCTTC.

V gene TRBV5-8 combines with J gene TRBJ2-7, with D hard to call. The V gene's germline CDR1 is SGHTS and CDR2 YDEGEE. Trimming cost V 0 bases and J 6 bases, with 7 bases left between them. CDR3 length equals 12 residues. CDR3 sequence: CASSLDLSEQYF. Written as DNA, the CDR3 is TGTGCCAGCAGCTTGGACCTATCCGAGCAGTACTTC.

The V gene is TRBV13, the J gene TRBJ1-2, with D possibly TRBD1 on 5 matching bases. V was pared by 5 bases and J by 2 bases, with 12 bases between. Germline V CDR1 and CDR2: PRHDT, FYEKMQ (reference sequence). This CDR3 has 14 amino acids. In DNA form, the CDR3 reads TGTGCCAGCAGCCCAGCGACAGCCAACTATGGCTACACCTTC. Translated, it gives CASSPATANYGYTF. The full variable domain, with the rest looked up from reference TRBV13 and TRBJ1-2, is AAGVIQSPRHLIKEKRETATLKCYPIPRHDTVYWYQQGPGQDPQFLISFYEKMQSDKGSIPDRFSAQQFSDYHSELNMSSLELGDSALYFCASSPATANYGYTFGSGTRLTVV.

V gene TRBV4-3 combines with J gene TRBJ2-3; the D gene is possibly TRBD1 (6 bases). V lost 1 base and J lost 1, with 12 bases in between. Germline CDR1 reads LGHNA; CDR2 reads YSLEER. This CDR3 comprises 16 residues. Here the CDR3 DNA reads TGCGCCAGCAGCCAAGGACAGGTCCCTCGCACAGATACGCAGTATTTT. This sequence encodes CASSQGQVPRTDTQYF.

The V and J genes are TRBV19 and TRBJ2-1, with a weak D call TRBD1 (5 bases). The germline CDR1 and CDR2 sequences are LNHDA and SQIVND (reference sequence). The CDR3 loop spans 15 amino acids. The V gene lost 1 base and the J gene lost 6 bases, with 13 bases spanning the gap. The CDR3 coding sequence is TGTGCCAGTAGTATAGGTGGGCCAGGGATCAATGAGCAGTTCTTC. Translated, it gives CASSIGGPGINEQFF.

The V gene is TRBV5-6, the J gene TRBJ2-1; 11 positions match TRBD2. Germline V gene data show CDR1 as SGHDT and CDR2 as YYEEEE. V shed 3 bases and J 7 bases; nucleotides not matched to a gene: 6. The CDR3 runs to 15 residues. In DNA form, the CDR3 reads TGTGCCAGCAGCTCTGGACTAGCGGGCCGGAATGAGCAGTTCTTC. This encodes CASSSGLAGRNEQFF.

This chain's CDR3 is CASSLVQGDYGYTF. CDR3 coding DNA: TGTGCCAGCAGCTTAGTACAGGGTGACTATGGCTACACCTTC. The chain uses TRBV7-2 and TRBJ1-2; D is possibly TRBD1 (6 bases). The CDR3 loop spans 14 amino acids. Germline V gene data show CDR1 as SGHTA and CDR2 as FQGNSA. Trimming shortened V by 1 base and J by 3 bases, and 9 bases separated the two germline ends.

The V gene is TRBV5-1, the J gene TRBJ2-1; TRBD2 aligns across 11 bases. The CDR3 has 15 residues. The trim removed 4 bases at V and 2 bases at J, leaving 2 bases unmatched. CDR1 is SGHRS and CDR2 is YFSETQ in the germline V gene. CDR3 DNA sequence: TGCGCCAGCAGCCCGGGACTAGCGGCCTACAATGAGCAGTTCTTC. Translation gives CASSPGLAAYNEQFF. Filled out from reference TRBV5-1 and TRBJ2-1, the complete variable domain reads KAGVTQTPRYLIKTRGQQVTLSCSPISGHRSVSWYQQTPGQGLQFLFEYFSETQRNKGNFPGRFSGRQFSNSRSEMNVSTLELGDSALYLCASSPGLAAYNEQFFGPGTRLTVL.

Of note for this clone: The same CDR3 is also encoded by other DNA sequences in this sample. The chain has TRBV9 and TRBJ2-7; D gene ambiguous. This CDR3 region has 14 residues. V was shortened by 0 bases and J by 2 bases, with 9 bases between the two germline ends. Germline V gene lookup returns CDR1 SGDLS and CDR2 YYNGEE. The DNA for the CDR3 is TGTGCCAGCAGCGTAGGAGGATCGGCCTACGAGCAGTACTTC. Protein sequence: CASSVGGSAYEQYF.

V gene TRBV10-3 combines with J gene TRBJ1-6; 7 bases align to TRBD1. The length of the CDR3 is 17 residues. Per germline, CDR1 ENHRY and CDR2 SYGVKD. The trim removed 5 bases at V and 7 bases at J, leaving 14 bases unmatched. The CDR3: CAISPRDSKGPNSPLHF. The CDR3, as DNA: TGTGCCATCAGTCCCCGGGACAGTAAAGGGCCCAATTCACCCCTCCACTTT.

The J gene is TRBJ2-3, the V gene TRBV18, with D perhaps matching TRBD2 (5 bases). The CDR3 consists of 13 residues. The germline CDR1 and CDR2 sequences are KGHSH and LQKENI. V lost 3 bases and J lost 3, with 7 bases in between. In nucleotides, the CDR3 is TGTGCCAGCTCACCGAGGGTTACAGATACGCAGTATTTT. Translation gives CASSPRVTDTQYF.

The CDR3 DNA reads as TGTGCCAGCTCACCTTACTCTGGAAACACCATATATTTT. Protein sequence: CASSPYSGNTIYF. The rearrangement links TRBV18 to TRBJ1-3, with no clear D. The V gene lost 3 bases and the J gene lost 0 bases, with 3 bases spanning the gap. Germline CDR1 is KGHSH and CDR2 is LQKENI. The CDR3 contains 13 residues.